The source of this T cell receptor (beta chain) is a study of T-cell memory formation after mild COVID-19. The table lists this clonotype with a few counts. V dropped 6 bases and J dropped 2; count of bases not matched to a gene: 7. This CDR3 has 15 residues. The V gene's germline CDR1 is MNHEY and CDR2 SVGAGI. Via MiXCR, TCRdb re-called the 5' RACE reads, giving one row per CDR3 protein. The sample carries a few hundred thousand distinct CDR3 sequences, around 27% recorded once. V and J are TRBV6-5 and TRBJ2-7; 10 bases are a match to TRBD1. The sample comprised PBMCs or a T cell subset sorted from them (not recorded which). The sequence was obtained from an adult woman who had mild COVID-19 (a few samples of this study predate the infection). Cell type and time point are not known. In nucleotides, the CDR3 is TGTGCCAGCAGACCTTCCGGGACAGGGGCCTACGAGCAGTACTTC. This codes for CASRPSGTGAYEQYF.